The 3 T cell receptor beta chains below all came from one sample that was sequenced in a study of CD8 T cells in ankylosing spondylitis. Each CDR3 protein is one row after TCRdb ran MiXCR on the 5' RACE reads. Among 700,000 or so distinct CDR3 sequences, under 20% were seen once, and the ten largest hold around 20%. Antigen specificity for these receptors is unknown. Study-wide points: Several highly homologous variants formed a TCR beta motif that appeared characteristic of ankylosing spondylitis blood.

The source material was blood, either unsorted or a sorted T cell fraction (not recorded which). The receptors shown here come from a male donor with ankylosing spondylitis.

This clonotype appeared a few times. The V call is TRBV20-1, the J call TRBJ2-1; TRBD2 matches at 12 bases. Germline V CDR1 and CDR2: DFQATT, SNEGSKA (reference sequence). With 3 bases clipped from V and 8 bases from J, the junction kept 5 bases outside the gene matches. There are 14 residues in the CDR3. CDR3 DNA sequence: TGCAGTGCTAGGCAGACTAGCGGGAGATATGAGCAGTTCTTC. Translating gives CSARQTSGRYEQFF.

The sample holds a few counts of this clonotype. The J gene is TRBJ1-6, the V gene TRBV25-1, with a tentative D call TRBD1 (6 bases). Germline CDR1 MGHDK, CDR2 SYGVNS. V was pared by 2 bases and J by 10 bases, with 9 bases between. The CDR3 covers 13 residues. For the CDR3, the DNA is TGTGCCAGCAGTGAACAGGGGTACTCACCCCTCCACTTT. Amino acid sequence: CASSEQGYSPLHF.

The genes are TRBV12-3 or TRBV12-4 and TRBJ2-1, with TRBD2 identical over 10 bases. The V and J ends lost 6 bases and 8 bases, in that order; junction bases with no gene match: 10. CDR3 length: 15 amino acids. CDR3 loop: CASRPAGGQSDEQFF. CDR3 in DNA: TGTGCCAGCAGACCAGCGGGAGGGCAATCCGATGAGCAGTTCTTC.